The present TCR beta chain was sequenced within a study of radiation and T cells in renal cell carcinoma. V lost 2 bases and J lost 10, with 14 bases in between. This CDR3 spans 12 amino acids. Looked up from germline, CDR1 is GTSNPN and CDR2 is SVGIG (reference sequence). The time point denotes: blood 4 weeks post-SBRT, at nephrectomy. The sample's treatment: 15 Gy SBRT to primary tumor, nephrectomy 4 weeks later. Nephrectomy followed 15 Gy stereotactic body radiation by 4 weeks. Clear cell pathology was present in this patient's renal cell carcinoma. Profiled with immunoSEQ multiplex PCR; TCRdb holds only in-frame clones, not every one. The data contain some 150,000 clones, 86% of them singletons. This clone was counted at least ten times.

This chain joins TRBV30 and TRBJ1-1, with D uncertain. This clonotype was obtained from a woman between 45 and 65 years old with renal cell carcinoma. The material was blood, obtained from a patient whose treatment included radiotherapy and nephrectomy. The CDR3 loop reads CAWSTRASGAFF. In DNA, the CDR3 is TGTGCCTGGAGTACCCGGGCCAGCGGAGCTTTCTTT.